This T cell receptor (beta chain) was sequenced during a study of identical twins. The study's findings and limits: The models systematically underestimated how much out-of-frame TCR alpha was shared in monozygotic twins.

Points on this clonotype: Its antigen is unidentified.

Each CDR3 protein is one row after TCRdb ran MiXCR on the 5' RACE reads. This repertoire shows some 730,000 distinct CDR3 sequences, 15% to 20% found once; its top ten account for around 13%. The same data also went into a second study, on T cells expressing NK-cell markers. That source notes: NKG2C+ dominant clonotype frequencies in over 5 donors were about 1.0-8% of CD8+ T cells.

Material: PBMCs. This receptor was taken from a woman aged 18 to 35 in good health.

In DNA, the CDR3 is TGTGCCAGCAGTTTCCCACAGGCGAATTCACCCCTCCACTTT. Encoded protein: CASSFPQANSPLHF. This chain links TRBV12-3 or TRBV12-4 with TRBJ1-6; weak D call: TRBD1 (5 bases). This CDR3 is 14 amino acids long. V lost 3 bases, J lost 7 bases, and 10 bases lay in between.